The clone carrying this T cell receptor (beta chain) showed up just a few times. Its cognate antigen is unknown. These data come from a study of cytomegalovirus exposure and HLA in healthy donors. Whole-study findings and limits: Researchers reported in a later analysis that a missense DCLRE1C variant was tied to TCR beta V- and J-gene trimming.

The PCR made use of 60 Vbeta and 13 Jbeta primers. The data were produced by immunoSEQ multiplex PCR, yet TCRdb's version contains in-frame clones alone and is incomplete. The table has around 140,000 clones, roughly 9% seen once. The CDR3 extends over 14 amino acids. Germline V lookup: CDR1 SGHTA, CDR2 FQGTGA. V lost 6 bases and J lost 3; bases outside the gene matches: 4. The rearrangement joins TRBV7-3 to TRBJ2-3, with 9 bases aligning to TRBD2. The sequence derives from a woman aged 40 to 49 in good health and CMV-seropositive. Material for sequencing was PBMCs. CDR3 protein: CASSPGLATDTQYF. Written as DNA, the CDR3 is TGTGCCAGCAGTCCGGGACTAGCTACAGATACGCAGTATTTT.